These T cell receptor beta chains were read from a single sample in a study of cytotoxic CD8 clonotypes in ibrutinib-treated CLL. TCRdb keeps only in-frame clones here, not all; method: immunoSEQ multiplex PCR. The sample has about 310,000 clones; just under 80% are singletons. The sample consisted of PBMCs, taken before ibrutinib treatment. The receptor set was obtained from a human donor with chronic lymphocytic leukemia. The CDR3 runs from the conserved cysteine through the conserved F or W. D genes are given only for firm matches. The size of a clone is reported for some rows only, either as once, few or many, or as a class for expanded clones.

v_gene	len	d_gene	j_gene	abundance	CDR3nt	CDR3aa
TRBV29-1	15	-	TRBJ1-4	-	TGCAGCGTTGTGGCAGGGGATTTCGGGAGTGAAAAACTGTTTTTT	CSVVAGDFGSEKLFF
TRBV30	15	TRBD1	TRBJ2-3	-	TGTGCCTGGAGTGTACTCACAGGGGAAACAGATACGCAGTATTTT	CAWSVLTGETDTQYF
TRBV5-1	14	TRBD1	TRBJ2-3	-	TGCGCCAGCAGACACAAACAGGGGGCAGATACGCAGTATTTT	CASRHKQGADTQYF
TRBV5-1	15	TRBD1	TRBJ1-2	-	TGCGCCAGCAGCCGCGGGACAGGGCTTTCTGATGGCTACACCTTC	CASSRGTGLSDGYTF
TRBV10-3	12	-	TRBJ2-1	few	TGTGCCATCAGTTCAGGGGTCAATGAGCAGTTCTTC	CAISSGVNEQFF
TRBV7-9	15	-	TRBJ2-7	-	TGTGCCAGCAGCTTAGGGGGACAAAGTCAGCGGGAGCAGTACTTC	CASSLGGQSQREQYF
TRBV28	14	TRBD1	TRBJ1-3	few	TGTGCCAGCAGCCCACAGGGGTATCTTACCACCATATATTTT	CASSPQGYLTTIYF
TRBV6-5	14	-	TRBJ2-7	-	TGTGCCAGCAGCAAACAGGGGTTGGACTATGAGCAGTACTTC	CASSKQGLDYEQYF
TRBV30	16	-	TRBJ1-1	few	TGTGCCTGGAGTGTAAGGGGACAATCACATCTCGCTGAAGCTTTCTTT	CAWSVRGQSHLAEAFF
TRBV9	16	TRBD2	TRBJ2-3	-	TGTGCCAGCAGCGCCCCGCTAGCGGGAGTTGCAGATACGCAGTATTTT	CASSAPLAGVADTQYF
TRBV7-6	15	TRBD2	TRBJ2-7	-	TGTGCCAGCAGCCCGCCGACTAGCGGGGCCTACGAGCAGTACTTC	CASSPPTSGAYEQYF
TRBV10-3	14	-	TRBJ1-1	-	TGTGCCATCAGGGCCCTAGGGGGGCAAACTGAAGCTTTCTTT	CAIRALGGQTEAFF
TRBV2	15	TRBD2	TRBJ2-1	once	TGTGCCAGCATCAACCAAGGCGGTAGCGGGAGTGAGCAGTTCTTC	CASINQGGSGSEQFF
TRBV11-3	13	-	TRBJ2-1	-	TGTGCCAGCAGCCGGACCAGGGCCAATGAGCAGTTCTTC	CASSRTRANEQFF
TRBV7-8	13	-	TRBJ2-1	-	TGTGCCAGCAGCTATCCAGGGAAGAATGAGCAGTTCTTC	CASSYPGKNEQFF
TRBV4-2	14	-	TRBJ2-3	-	TGTGCCAGCAGCCAAGAAAACAGGGCAGATACGCAGTATTTT	CASSQENRADTQYF
TRBV30	13	-	TRBJ1-2	-	TGTGCCTGGAGTGTACCTGGGTCTTGGGGCTACACCTTC	CAWSVPGSWGYTF